This entry lists 27 T cell receptor beta chains sequenced from one sample in a study of lymphopenia after photon versus proton radiotherapy. Method: immunoSEQ multiplex PCR; TCRdb's copy keeps in-frame clones and lacks some. The table records roughly 67,000 clones, approximately 91% of them present only once. Sequenced material: peripheral blood, taken from a patient treated with photon-based radiotherapy. The receptor set was obtained from a woman in her 70s with pancreatic cancer.

The rearrangement links TRBV7-2 to TRBJ2-3, with D possibly being TRBD2 (5 bases). The CDR3 is made up of 15 amino acids. Germline values: CDR1 SGHTA, CDR2 FQGNSA. V lost 6 bases and J lost 0, with 13 bases in between. The CDR3 bases are TGTGCCAGCAGTATCGGCGCGGGTAGCACAGATACGCAGTATTTT. Translated: CASSIGAGSTDTQYF.

The CDR3: CASNGPVPEAFF. The CDR3 coding sequence is TGTGCCAGCAACGGCCCGGTCCCTGAAGCTTTCTTT. V is TRBV2 and J is TRBJ1-1, with D uncertain. This CDR3 is built from 12 residues. V was clipped by 7 bases and J by 6 bases, with 12 bases between them. Germline V lookup: CDR1 SNHLY, CDR2 FYNNEI.

The rearrangement uses TRBV9 and TRBJ2-5, with 7 nucleotides matching TRBD2. The germline V gene has CDR1 SGDLS and CDR2 YYNGEE. This CDR3 is 15 amino acids long. Unmatched junction bases numbered 9, after V lost 2 bases and J lost 5 bases. The CDR3 region has the DNA TGTGCCAGCAGCGTCGGGTGGGAGGGAAGGGAGACCCAGTACTTC. Translated, it gives CASSVGWEGRETQYF.

This chain uses TRBV23-1 with TRBJ2-7; TRBD1 is a possible D gene (8 bases). TRBV23-1 is annotated as an ORF whose role is uncertain. The CDR3 sequence is 13 residues long. V lost 6 bases and J 6 bases, leaving 15 bases between the germline ends. CDR3 loop: CASRDREGCEQYF. The CDR3 DNA is TGCGCCAGCAGGGACAGGGAGGGCTGCGAGCAGTACTTC.

The chain has TRBV7-8 and TRBJ2-3; unclear D gene. V lost 1 base and J lost 1, with 9 bases in between. CDR3 length: 15 amino acids. The germline gives CDR1 SGHVS, CDR2 FQNEAQ. DNA for the CDR3: TGTGCCAGCAGCTTAGTCCCCGCAGGCACAGATACGCAGTATTTT. This encodes CASSLVPAGTDTQYF.

The chain carries TRBV28 and TRBJ2-7; D is uncertain. V dropped 2 bases and J dropped 3 bases, with 8 bases sitting between them. The CDR3 spans 13 residues. CDR1 is MDHEN and CDR2 is SYDVKM in the germline V gene. This CDR3 reads CASSLGSDYEQYF. Written as DNA, the CDR3 is TGTGCCAGCAGTTTAGGAAGTGACTACGAGCAGTACTTC. Supplemented by reference TRBV28 and TRBJ2-7, the full variable domain reads DVKVTQSSRYLVKRTGEKVFLECVQDMDHENMFWYRQDPGLGLRLIYFSYDVKMKEKGDIPEGYSVSREKKERFSLILESASTNQTSMYLCASSLGSDYEQYFGPGTRLTVT.

The chain links TRBV7-9 to TRBJ2-7, with D maybe TRBD1 (5 bases). CDR1 and CDR2 from the germline V gene are SEHNR and FQNEAQ (reference sequence). The V and J ends lost 2 bases and 2 bases respectively, with 13 bases between them. CDR3 length: 15 amino acids. The CDR3: CASSLQGARAYEQYF. Written as DNA, the CDR3 is TGTGCCAGCAGCTTACAGGGCGCCAGGGCCTACGAGCAGTACTTC.

This rearrangement joins TRBV14 to TRBJ2-5; weak D call: TRBD2 (6 bases). The J call could be wrong; TRBJ2-7 is a better fit for the DNA end. This CDR3 region has 15 residues. Germline assignment: CDR1 SGHDN and CDR2 FVKESK. Here the CDR3 DNA reads TGTGCCAGCAGCCAAGAGTGGGGTAGCGGCTACGAGCAGTACTTC. It is translated as CASSQEWGSGYEQYF.

This clone was recorded once. The V call is TRBV29-1, the J call TRBJ2-1; D uncertain. V lost 8 bases, J lost 6 bases, and 17 bases lay in between. CDR1 and CDR2 (germline): SQVTM, ANQGSEA. The CDR3 runs to 13 residues. The CDR3 loop reads CSSVGQELNEQFF. The DNA for the CDR3 is TGCAGCTCGGTGGGTCAGGAACTCAATGAGCAGTTCTTC.

DNA of the CDR3: TGTGCCAGCTCCAGGGACTCGCTTAAAACCGGGGAGCTGTTTTTT. This codes for CASSRDSLKTGELFF. V usage is TRBV27 and J usage is TRBJ2-2; D might be TRBD2 (6 bases). The germline gives CDR1 MNHEY, CDR2 SMNVEV (reference sequence). The CDR3 is made up of 15 amino acids. V was clipped by 8 bases and J by 5 bases, with 18 bases between them.

The chain is built from TRBV9 and TRBJ2-2; 7 bases align to TRBD1. The length of the CDR3 is 16 residues. Germline CDR1 is SGDLS and CDR2 is YYNGEE. V lost 0 bases, J lost 4 bases, and 6 bases stayed unmatched. CDR3 sequence: CASSVGQGVFTGELFF. The CDR3 nucleotides read TGTGCCAGCAGCGTAGGGCAGGGGGTTTTCACCGGGGAGCTGTTTTTT.

This clone is a singleton in its sample. This sequence joins TRBV10-3 and TRBJ2-3; D remains ambiguous. The germline V gene has CDR1 ENHRY and CDR2 SYGVKD. The germline V and J ends were trimmed by 3 bases and 6 bases, with 7 bases remaining between them. CDR3 length: 12 residues. The CDR3 DNA follows: TGTGCCATCAGTGATCGGAGTGATACGCAGTATTTT. Its protein product is CAISDRSDTQYF.

This clone was seen just once. V and J are TRBV7-2 and TRBJ1-1; 9 nucleotides align to TRBD1. Trimming at V came to 6 bases and at J to 6 bases, leaving 11 bases not matched to a gene. CDR1 and CDR2 from the germline V gene are SGHTA and FQGNSA. This CDR3 is built from 15 residues. CDR3 sequence (DNA): TGTGCCAGCAGTTCCCGCACTGGGACAGGGTCTGAAGCTTTCTTT. Protein: CASSSRTGTGSEAFF.

J is TRBJ2-7 and V is TRBV28; 11 nucleotides line up with TRBD2. The CDR3 runs 15 residues. Germline V gene lookup returns CDR1 MDHEN and CDR2 SYDVKM. The ends lost 6 bases at V and 7 bases at J; junction bases unmatched: 11. The CDR3 region has the DNA TGTGCCAGCAGCCTGCCCGGGACTAGCGGAGCGGAGCAGTACTTC. This encodes CASSLPGTSGAEQYF.

The V call is TRBV5-6, the J call TRBJ1-1, with 8 bases that match TRBD1. Germline V gene sequence: CDR1 SGHDT, CDR2 YYEEEE. The CDR3 spans 12 residues. The J segment lost 10 bases and the V segment lost 4 bases, leaving 6 bases of the junction unmatched. The CDR3 is CASSLGDRGAFF. The CDR3 bases are TGTGCCAGCAGCCTAGGAGACAGGGGAGCTTTCTTT. The full variable domain, with the rest looked up from reference TRBV5-6 and TRBJ1-1, is DAGVTQSPTHLIKTRGQQVTLRCSPKSGHDTVSWYQQALGQGPQFIFQYYEEEERQRGNFPDRFSGHQFPNYSSELNVNALLLGDSALYLCASSLGDRGAFFGQGTRLTVV.

A single count supports this clone. The chain links TRBV19 to TRBJ1-1; 12 nucleotides match TRBD1. The CDR3 loop spans 15 amino acids. Trimming took 4 bases from V and 7 from J; bases not matched to a gene: 7. CDR1 LNHDA and CDR2 SQIVND come from the germline V gene (reference sequence). CDR3 protein: CASSKPGQGAVEAFF. In nucleotides, the CDR3 is TGTGCCAGTAGTAAACCGGGACAGGGGGCAGTTGAAGCTTTCTTT.

This clone occurred a few times. V gene TRBV10-3 combines with J gene TRBJ1-2, with TRBD1 matching over 7 bases. Germline V gives CDR1 ENHRY, CDR2 SYGVKD. V was pared by 2 bases and J by 7 bases, with 13 bases of the junction left unmatched. The CDR3 sequence is 16 residues long. CDR3 in DNA: TGTGCCATCAGTGAGCCCCTGGGAGGGGGCGAGGTTGGCTACACCTTC. Translating gives CAISEPLGGGEVGYTF.

The J gene is TRBJ2-5, the V gene TRBV28; D possibly corresponds to TRBD2 (6 bases). V lost 4 bases to trimming and J lost 9 bases, with 12 bases between them. The CDR3 covers 12 residues. Germline V gene lookup returns CDR1 MDHEN and CDR2 SYDVKM. This CDR3 is CASSSGETAQYF. The CDR3 bases are TGTGCCAGCAGTTCGGGGGAGACGGCCCAGTACTTC.

The rearrangement links TRBV19 to TRBJ2-7; TRBD2 matches 14 bases. Germline CDR1 is LNHDA and CDR2 is SQIVND (reference sequence). After removal of 6 bases from V and 6 bases from J, the junction contained 19 bases not matched to a gene. The CDR3 runs to 19 residues. The CDR3, as DNA: TGTGCCAGTAGCGTAATTCAGGGACTAGCGGGAGACCTCGTCAGCGAGCAGTACTTC. It specifies CASSVIQGLAGDLVSEQYF. Filled out from reference TRBV19 and TRBJ2-7, the complete variable domain reads DGGITQSPKYLFRKEGQNVTLSCEQNLNHDAMYWYRQDPGQGLRLIYYSQIVNDFQKGDIAEGYSVSREKKESFPLTVTSAQKNPTAFYLCASSVIQGLAGDLVSEQYFGPGTRLTVT.

This clone came up once. The chain uses TRBV19 and TRBJ1-2; D unresolved. V shed 3 bases and J shed 6 bases, with 17 bases lying between them. The CDR3 sequence is 15 residues long. From germline, CDR1 is LNHDA and CDR2 SQIVND (reference sequence). The CDR3 DNA follows: TGTGCCAGTAGTATCCGGGCAGGAGACCCTAATGGCTACACCTTC. Its protein is CASSIRAGDPNGYTF.

This clone was detected a few times. CDR3 in amino acids: CASSEPGLAGVSEQFF. CDR3 bases: TGTGCCAGCAGCGAACCGGGACTAGCGGGAGTAAGTGAGCAGTTCTTC. The rearrangement joins TRBV5-4 to TRBJ2-1; 14 positions agree with TRBD2. The CDR3 sequence is 16 residues long. J gave up 9 bases and V 4 bases, and 9 bases lay outside the gene matches. The germline V gene encodes CDR1 SGHNT and CDR2 YYREEE (reference sequence).

The chain has TRBV28 and TRBJ1-1, with D maybe TRBD1 (5 bases). Germline V gene sequence: CDR1 MDHEN, CDR2 SYDVKM. The ends were cut back, 2 bases at V and 3 bases at J, with 7 bases in the middle. There are 13 residues in the CDR3. The CDR3 region has the DNA TGTGCCAGCAGTTTAGGCAGGGACACTGAAGCTTTCTTT. It is translated as CASSLGRDTEAFF.

The V gene is TRBV29-1, the J gene TRBJ1-2, with D uncertain. Germline loops: CDR1 SQVTM, CDR2 ANQGSEA. V dropped 4 bases and J dropped 2 bases, with 5 bases sitting between them. The CDR3 sequence is 11 residues long. CDR3 DNA: TGCAGCGTTGTGGACAACTATGGCTACACCTTC. Translation: CSVVDNYGYTF.

The sample holds one count of this clone. CDR3 region: CASSSREGTYEQYF. The DNA for the CDR3 is TGTGCCAGCAGTTCCCGGGAAGGTACCTACGAGCAGTACTTC. The chain has TRBV6-1 and TRBJ2-7; possibly TRBD2 for D (5 bases). The CDR3 is made up of 14 amino acids. V lost 5 bases to trimming and J lost 2 bases, with 13 bases between them. From germline, CDR1 is MNHNS and CDR2 SASEGT.

The gene calls are TRBV7-2 and TRBJ1-2, with a tentative D call TRBD1 (6 bases). The germline CDR1 and CDR2 sequences are SGHTA and FQGNSA. The ends were cut back, 4 bases at V and 4 bases at J, with 13 bases in the middle. This CDR3 is 14 amino acids long. CDR3 protein: CASSSSTGSYGYTF. CDR3 bases: TGTGCCAGCAGCTCCAGTACAGGGTCCTATGGCTACACCTTC. Variable domain in full (rest from reference TRBV7-2 and TRBJ1-2): GAGVSQSPSNKVTEKGKDVELRCDPISGHTALYWYRQSLGQGLEFLIYFQGNSAPDKSGLPSDRFSAERTGGSVSTLTIQRTQQEDSAVYLCASSSSTGSYGYTFGSGTRLTVV.

This sequence joins TRBV7-8 and TRBJ2-5; 7 bases agree with TRBD2. Germline CDR1 and CDR2: SGHVS and FQNEAQ. J lost 2 bases, V lost 4 bases, and 13 bases had no gene match. The CDR3 has 17 amino acids. The CDR3 loop is CASSSGRIGRPQETQYF. The CDR3 DNA follows: TGTGCCAGCAGCTCCGGACGGATCGGGAGGCCACAAGAGACCCAGTACTTC. Full variable domain (rest looked up from reference TRBV7-8 and TRBJ2-5): GAGVSQSPRYKVAKRGQDVALRCDPISGHVSLFWYQQALGQGPEFLTYFQNEAQLDKSGLPSDRFFAERPEGSVSTLKIQRTQQEDSAVYLCASSSGRIGRPQETQYFGPGTRLLVL.

This clone has only a few counts. V gene TRBV28 combines with J gene TRBJ2-3; possible D gene TRBD1, 5 bases. Germline V gene lookup returns CDR1 MDHEN and CDR2 SYDVKM. This CDR3 has 14 amino acids. V lost 6 bases to trimming and J lost 4 bases, with 14 bases between them. In nucleotides, the CDR3 is TGTGCCAGCAGCTGGACAAGTGTCCCAGATACGCAGTATTTT. Amino acids: CASSWTSVPDTQYF.